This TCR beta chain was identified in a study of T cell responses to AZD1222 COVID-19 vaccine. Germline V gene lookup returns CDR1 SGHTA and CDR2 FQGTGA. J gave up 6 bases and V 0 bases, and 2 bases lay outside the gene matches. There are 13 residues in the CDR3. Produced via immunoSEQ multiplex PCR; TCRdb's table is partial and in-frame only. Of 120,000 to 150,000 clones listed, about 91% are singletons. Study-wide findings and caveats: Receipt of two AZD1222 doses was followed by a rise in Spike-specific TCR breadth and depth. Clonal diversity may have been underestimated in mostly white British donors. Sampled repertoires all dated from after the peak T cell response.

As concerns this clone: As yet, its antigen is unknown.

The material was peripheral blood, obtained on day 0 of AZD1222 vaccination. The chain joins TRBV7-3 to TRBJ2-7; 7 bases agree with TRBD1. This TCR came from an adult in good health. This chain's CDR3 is CASSLTGGTEQYF. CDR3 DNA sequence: TGTGCCAGCAGCTTAACAGGGGGCACCGAGCAGTACTTC.